This T cell receptor (beta chain) originates from a study of memory CD4+ T cells and cytomegalovirus serostatus. In the study overall: Healthy Belgian adult donors included about nine CMV-positive and approximately 25 CMV-negative people.

Per the study methods: Out-of-frame sequences were removed, leaving about 2.2 million distinct TCRbeta sequences. The table came from immunoSEQ multiplex PCR; TCRdb's copy has only in-frame clones and leaves some out. For V, J and clone size, that table is used; D and trimming come from the DNA. This table has just under 65,000 clones, 60% to 80% appearing once. Study results and limitations: Suggested: most of the CMV-linked TCR signature lies in CD4+ memory cells.

Notes on this clone: Its antigen is undetermined.

Deletions cut 0 bases from V and 3 bases from J, with 9 bases between. In germline, CDR1 is LGHNA, CDR2 YSLEER. This CDR3 is built from 15 residues. The sort gate was single viable CD3+CD4+CD8-CD45RO+ cells for memory CD4+ T cells. CD4+ T cells were isolated by positive magnetic selection. This chain joins TRBV4-3 and TRBJ2-1; tentatively, D is TRBD2 (5 bases). Source material: memory CD4+ T cells from blood. The receptor's source is an adult in good health and CMV-seronegative. The CDR3: CASSQDGRVYNEQFF. The CDR3 nucleotides are TGCGCCAGCAGCCAAGATGGGCGGGTCTACAATGAGCAGTTCTTC.